This T cell receptor beta chain was documented in a study of memory CD4+ T cells and cytomegalovirus serostatus. Under the authors' procedure: Out-of-frame sequences were removed, leaving 2 million or so distinct TCRbeta sequences. TCRdb keeps only in-frame clones here, not all; method: immunoSEQ multiplex PCR. V, J and clone size are taken as reported in that table, and D and trimming were inferred from the DNA itself. This table has about 56,000 clones, about three quarters appearing once. Study conclusions and caveats: Suggested: most of the CMV-linked TCR signature lies in CD4+ memory cells.

The sort gate was single viable CD3+CD4+CD8-CD45RO+ cells for memory CD4+ T cells. As to this clone: Its antigen is not known.

This clonotype originated in an adult in good health and CMV-seropositive. The sample consisted of memory CD4+ T cells from blood.

CDR3: CASSLQSGNNQPQHF. The CDR3 coding sequence is TGTGCCAGCAGCTTACAGTCAGGGAACAATCAGCCCCAGCATTTT. This chain uses TRBV7-6 with TRBJ1-5, with a tentative D call TRBD1 (5 bases). Germline CDR1 reads SGHVS; CDR2 reads FNYEAQ. The CDR3 has 15 residues. V dropped 2 bases and J dropped 3 bases, with 11 bases sitting between them.